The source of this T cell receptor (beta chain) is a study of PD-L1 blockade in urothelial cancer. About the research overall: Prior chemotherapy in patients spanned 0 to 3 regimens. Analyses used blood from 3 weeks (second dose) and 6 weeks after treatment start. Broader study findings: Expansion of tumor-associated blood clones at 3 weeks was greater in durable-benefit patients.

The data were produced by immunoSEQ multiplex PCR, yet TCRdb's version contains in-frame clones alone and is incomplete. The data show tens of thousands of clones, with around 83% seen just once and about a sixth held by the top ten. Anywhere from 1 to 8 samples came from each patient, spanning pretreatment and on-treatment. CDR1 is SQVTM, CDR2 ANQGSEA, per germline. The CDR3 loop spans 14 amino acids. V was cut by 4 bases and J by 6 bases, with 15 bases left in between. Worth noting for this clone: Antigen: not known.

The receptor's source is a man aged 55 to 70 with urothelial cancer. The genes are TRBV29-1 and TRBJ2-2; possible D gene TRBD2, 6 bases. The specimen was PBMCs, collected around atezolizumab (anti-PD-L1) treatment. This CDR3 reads CSVGVGTGAGELFF. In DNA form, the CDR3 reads TGCAGCGTTGGAGTGGGGACTGGGGCCGGGGAGCTGTTTTTT.